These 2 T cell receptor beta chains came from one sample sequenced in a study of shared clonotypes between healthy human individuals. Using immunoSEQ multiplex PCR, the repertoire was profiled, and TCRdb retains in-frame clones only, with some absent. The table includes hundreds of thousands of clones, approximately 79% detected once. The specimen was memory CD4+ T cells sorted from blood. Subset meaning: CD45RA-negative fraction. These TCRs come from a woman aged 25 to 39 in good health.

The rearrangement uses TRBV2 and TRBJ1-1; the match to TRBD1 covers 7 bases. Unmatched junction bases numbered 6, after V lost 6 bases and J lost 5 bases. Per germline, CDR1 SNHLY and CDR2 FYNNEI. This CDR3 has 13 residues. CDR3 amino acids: CASRQGLGTEAFF. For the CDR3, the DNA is TGTGCCAGCAGACAGGGGTTGGGGACTGAAGCTTTCTTT.

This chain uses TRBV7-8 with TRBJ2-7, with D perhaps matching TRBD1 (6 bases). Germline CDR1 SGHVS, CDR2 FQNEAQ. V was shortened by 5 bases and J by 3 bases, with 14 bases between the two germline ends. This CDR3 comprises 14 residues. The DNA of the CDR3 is TGTGCCAGCAGCCCGCTAGGGGGAAGCTACGAGCAGTACTTC. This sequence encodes CASSPLGGSYEQYF.